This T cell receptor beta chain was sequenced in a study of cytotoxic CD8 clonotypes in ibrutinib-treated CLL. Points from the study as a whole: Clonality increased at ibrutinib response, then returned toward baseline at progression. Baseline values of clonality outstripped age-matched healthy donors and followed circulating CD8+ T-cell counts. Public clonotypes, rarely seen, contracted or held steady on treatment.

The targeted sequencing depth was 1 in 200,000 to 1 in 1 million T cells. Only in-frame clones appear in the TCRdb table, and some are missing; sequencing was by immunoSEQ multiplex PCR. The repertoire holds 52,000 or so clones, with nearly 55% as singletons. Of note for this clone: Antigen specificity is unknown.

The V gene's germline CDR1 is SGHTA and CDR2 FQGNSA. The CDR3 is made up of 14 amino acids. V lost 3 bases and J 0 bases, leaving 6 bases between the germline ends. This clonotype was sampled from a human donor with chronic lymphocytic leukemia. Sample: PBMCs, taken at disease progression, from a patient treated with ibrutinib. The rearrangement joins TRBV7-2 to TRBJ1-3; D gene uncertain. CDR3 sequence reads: CASSLTYSGNTIYF. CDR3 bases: TGTGCCAGCAGCTTGACTTACTCTGGAAACACCATATATTTT.